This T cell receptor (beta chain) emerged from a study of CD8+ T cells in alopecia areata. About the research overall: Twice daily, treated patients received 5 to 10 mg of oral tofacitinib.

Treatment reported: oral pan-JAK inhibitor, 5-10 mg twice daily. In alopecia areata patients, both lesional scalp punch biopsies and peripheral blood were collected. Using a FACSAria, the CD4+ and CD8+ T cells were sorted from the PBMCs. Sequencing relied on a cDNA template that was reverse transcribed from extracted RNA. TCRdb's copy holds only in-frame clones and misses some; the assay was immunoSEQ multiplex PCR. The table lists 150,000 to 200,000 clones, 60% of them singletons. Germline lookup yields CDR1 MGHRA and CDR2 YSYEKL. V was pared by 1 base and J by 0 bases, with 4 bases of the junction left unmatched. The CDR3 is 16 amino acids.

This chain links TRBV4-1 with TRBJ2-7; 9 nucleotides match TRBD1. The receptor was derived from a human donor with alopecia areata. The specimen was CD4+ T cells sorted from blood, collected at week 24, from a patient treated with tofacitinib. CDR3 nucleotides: TGCGCCAGCAGCCAAGCCACAGGGGGCCACTCCTACGAGCAGTACTTC. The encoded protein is CASSQATGGHSYEQYF.